This TCR beta chain originates from a study of OX40 agonist ivuxolimab in advanced cancers. Study overall: Of the participants, 40% had some prior anti-PD-1, anti-PD-L1 or anti-CTLA-4 therapy, which was allowed.

Germline CDR1 is PRHDT and CDR2 is FYEKMQ (reference sequence). The CDR3 length is 16 residues. The V and J ends lost 3 bases and 1 base, in that order; junction bases with no gene match: 8. People who had autoimmune disease history or systemic immunosuppression were excluded. TCRdb's copy holds only in-frame clones and misses some; the assay was immunoSEQ multiplex PCR. The repertoire includes tens of thousands of clones, approximately 90% of them detected once, and roughly 20% sits in the top ten. General observations from the study: At doses 0.1 to 3.0 mg/kg, CD4+ and CD8+ clones expanded. Expanded peripheral T cell antigen specificity was not determined.

About this clone: Antigen: not known.

Sequenced material: CD4+ or CD8+ T cells sorted from blood, taken in a trial of the OX40 agonist ivuxolimab. The sequence was collected from an adult with an advanced solid tumor such as melanoma, head and neck, liver or kidney cancer. J is TRBJ2-5 and V is TRBV13; 7 bases fit TRBD2. The CDR3 region has the DNA TGTGCCAGCAGCTTCCACCTAGCGGACGCCCAAGAGACCCAGTACTTC. Translating it yields CASSFHLADAQETQYF.